Listed here are 20 T cell receptor beta chains from one sample, sequenced in a study of control samples from healthy donors and cancer patients. Assay used: immunoSEQ multiplex PCR; TCRdb lists only in-frame clones, some missing. The sample records more than 85,000 clones, roughly four fifths being singletons. The specimen was blood. Every receptor here comes from a woman aged 45-59 years in good health.

The rearrangement links TRBV11-2 to TRBJ1-1; no reliable D call. The CDR3 is 14 amino acids. Between the trimmed V and J ends, which lost 8 bases and 2 bases, there was a span of 15 bases. In germline, CDR1 is SGHAT, CDR2 FQNNGV. The CDR3 loop reads CASAGLRRNTEAFF. The CDR3 DNA reads as TGTGCCAGCGCCGGGTTGAGGCGTAACACTGAAGCTTTCTTT.

Only a few counts were recorded for this clone. V usage is TRBV9 and J usage is TRBJ2-1, with D tentatively TRBD2 (5 bases). Trimming took off 4 bases at V and 5 bases at J, with 16 bases between the two ends. The length of the CDR3 is 15 residues. Germline V gene data show CDR1 as SGDLS and CDR2 as YYNGEE. In nucleotides, the CDR3 is TGTGCCAGCAGCCCTCGGACTGAACCGAACAATGAGCAGTTCTTC. The encoded protein is CASSPRTEPNNEQFF.

The sample holds one count of this clone. The chain uses TRBV5-1 and TRBJ2-1; 10 nucleotides align to TRBD2. Germline V gives CDR1 SGHRS, CDR2 YFSETQ. V was clipped by 3 bases and J by 6 bases; unmatched bases: 9. This CDR3 has 16 residues. CDR3 DNA: TGCGCCAGCAGCTCACTAGCGGGACTGTCCCCCAATGAGCAGTTCTTC. Its translation: CASSSLAGLSPNEQFF. Full variable domain (rest looked up from reference TRBV5-1 and TRBJ2-1): KAGVTQTPRYLIKTRGQQVTLSCSPISGHRSVSWYQQTPGQGLQFLFEYFSETQRNKGNFPGRFSGRQFSNSRSEMNVSTLELGDSALYLCASSSLAGLSPNEQFFGPGTRLTVL.

This sequence joins TRBV30 and TRBJ1-5; D possibly corresponds to TRBD1 (5 bases). V lost 0 bases to trimming and J lost 6 bases, with 9 bases between them. Germline V gene data show CDR1 as GTSNPN and CDR2 as SVGIG (reference sequence). This CDR3 is 13 amino acids long. CDR3 in amino acids: CAWSVRDGQPQHF. Here the CDR3 DNA reads TGTGCCTGGAGTGTAAGGGACGGTCAGCCCCAGCATTTT. The whole variable domain, remainder taken from reference TRBV30 and TRBJ1-5, is SQTIHQWPATLVQPVGSPLSLECTVEGTSNPNLYWYRQAAGRGLQLLFYSVGIGQISSEVPQNLSASRPQDRQFILSSKKLLLSDSGFYLCAWSVRDGQPQHFGDGTRLSIL.

In DNA form, the CDR3 reads TGTGCCAGCAGTTTAAGAACTACGTACGAGCAGTACTTC. Its translation is CASSLRTTYEQYF. This chain links TRBV12-3 or TRBV12-4 with TRBJ2-7; D call uncertain. The germline V and J ends were trimmed by 2 bases and 4 bases, with 9 bases remaining between them. The CDR3 consists of 13 residues.

This chain links TRBV2 with TRBJ2-7, with TRBD2 matching over 12 bases. CDR1 and CDR2 from the germline V gene are SNHLY and FYNNEI. The CDR3 has 14 residues. V lost 8 bases, J lost 6 bases, and 8 bases stayed unmatched. CDR3 nucleotides: TGTGCCAGCCTAGGGGCGACTAGCGGGGGCGAGCAGTACTTC. Protein product: CASLGATSGGEQYF.

The rearrangement joins TRBV4-3 to TRBJ2-7, with D hard to call. The CDR3 has 13 amino acids. Trimming cost V 2 bases and J 3 bases, with 8 bases left between them. Germline CDR1 LGHNA, CDR2 YSLEER. This CDR3 is CASSQSPGYEQYF. The CDR3 DNA is TGCGCCAGCAGCCAATCTCCTGGCTACGAGCAGTACTTC.

The chain is built from TRBV10-3 and TRBJ1-2; D is ambiguous. The CDR3 has 15 residues. Germline V gene lookup returns CDR1 ENHRY and CDR2 SYGVKD. Trimming took 3 bases from V and 6 from J, leaving 17 bases between them. CDR3 nucleotide sequence: TGTGCCATCAGTGAACTCGAGAGGGAGGCGAATGGCTACACCTTC. This codes for CAISELEREANGYTF.

CDR3 region: CASTVLTSGSPGELFF. CDR3 bases: TGTGCCAGTACCGTACTAACTAGCGGGAGCCCCGGGGAGCTGTTTTTT. This chain uses TRBV19 with TRBJ2-2; 11 bases match TRBD2. Trimming removed 7 bases from V and 6 bases from J; junction bases left unmatched: 10. Germline CDR1 is LNHDA and CDR2 is SQIVND (reference sequence). This CDR3 has 16 amino acids.

CDR3: CASSIGTGGYNEQFF. The CDR3 DNA sequence: TGTGCCAGTAGTATAGGTACAGGGGGGTACAATGAGCAGTTCTTC. The chain has TRBV19 and TRBJ2-1, with 8 nucleotides matching TRBD1. Trimming at V came to 1 base and at J to 4 bases, leaving 3 bases not matched to a gene. Germline CDR1 and CDR2: LNHDA and SQIVND (reference sequence). This CDR3 region has 15 residues.

This clone has just a few counts. The rearrangement joins TRBV3-1 (or the pseudogene TRBV3-2) to TRBJ2-7, with 14 bases aligning to TRBD2. V lost 0 bases, J lost 5 bases, and 9 bases stayed unmatched. This CDR3 region has 18 residues. Germline V gene sequence: CDR1 LGHDT, CDR2 YNNKEL (reference sequence). Here the CDR3 DNA reads TGTGCCAGCAGCCAAGATATCGTGACTAGCGGGAGGGCCCACGAGCAGTACTTC. Translated: CASSQDIVTSGRAHEQYF.

The chain couples TRBV7-3 to TRBJ2-1; TRBD2 aligns across 14 bases. Trimming cost V 5 bases and J 7 bases; bases outside gene matches: 10. CDR1 SGHTA and CDR2 FQGTGA come from the germline V gene. CDR3 size: 17 residues. DNA for the CDR3: TGTGCCAGCAGCACCTACCCGGGACTAGCGGGAGTTAATGAGCAGTTCTTC. Translating gives CASSTYPGLAGVNEQFF. Filled out from reference TRBV7-3 and TRBJ2-1, the complete variable domain reads GAGVSQTPSNKVTEKGKYVELRCDPISGHTALYWYRQSLGQGPEFLIYFQGTGAADDSGLPNDRFFAVRPEGSVSTLKIQRTERGDSAVYLCASSTYPGLAGVNEQFFGPGTRLTVL.

The V call is TRBV5-1, the J call TRBJ1-2; D gene ambiguous. The CDR3 contains 17 residues. Germline V gives CDR1 SGHRS, CDR2 YFSETQ. V was shortened by 0 bases and J by 0 bases, with 15 bases between the two germline ends. DNA for the CDR3: TGCGCCAGCAGCTTGGGGCTATTGGGTACAGCTAACTATGGCTACACCTTC. Amino acids: CASSLGLLGTANYGYTF.

The V and J genes are TRBV4-1 and TRBJ1-1; D is undetermined. The V end was cut by 3 bases, the J end by 3 bases, with 11 bases between. Per germline, CDR1 MGHRA and CDR2 YSYEKL. This CDR3 region has 14 residues. CDR3 amino acids: CASSQEQSYTEAFF. The CDR3 DNA sequence: TGCGCCAGCAGCCAGGAACAATCCTACACTGAAGCTTTCTTT.

V is TRBV28 and J is TRBJ1-5; 9 nucleotides agree with TRBD1. Germline V gene sequence: CDR1 MDHEN, CDR2 SYDVKM. The CDR3 consists of 13 residues. V trimming: 4 bases; J trimming: 5 bases; junction bases outside the gene matches: 0. The CDR3 protein is CASSWTGDQPQHF. CDR3 sequence (DNA): TGTGCCAGCAGTTGGACAGGGGATCAGCCCCAGCATTTT.

Concerning this clone: The junction departs from the called germline gene at one end, perhaps through a read error. V gene TRBV7-7 combines with J gene TRBJ2-6; TRBD1 matches 10 bases. Germline CDR1 reads SSHAT; CDR2 reads FNYEAQ (reference sequence). The CDR3 has 17 residues. The CDR3 loop is CASSLGQGGSGANVLTF. The CDR3 nucleotides read TGTGCTAGCAGCTTAGGACAGGGGGGCTCTGGGGCCAACGTCCTGACTTTC.

The chain employs TRBV28 and TRBJ1-2; possibly TRBD1 for D (6 bases). This CDR3 has 13 residues. The V gene's germline CDR1 is MDHEN and CDR2 SYDVKM. The ends were cut back, 2 bases at V and 4 bases at J, with 8 bases in the middle. In DNA, the CDR3 is TGTGCCAGCAGTTTAATAGGGGGCTATGGCTACACCTTC. Its protein product is CASSLIGGYGYTF.

The V call is TRBV10-3, the J call TRBJ2-3; 7 bases match TRBD1. V lost 11 bases, J lost 5 bases, and 10 bases stayed unmatched. The CDR3 runs 13 residues. Germline-derived CDR1 and CDR2 are ENHRY and SYGVKD. CDR3: CASIGTELDTQYF. Here the CDR3 DNA reads TGTGCCTCAATCGGGACAGAGTTAGATACGCAGTATTTT.

The CDR3 here is CASSQTGLNTGELFF. The CDR3 bases are TGTGCCAGCAGCCAAACAGGGTTGAACACCGGGGAGCTGTTTTTT. This rearrangement joins TRBV7-2 to TRBJ2-2; D perhaps matches TRBD1 (6 bases). CDR3 size: 15 residues. The germline V and J ends were trimmed by 5 bases and 1 base, with 11 bases remaining between them. Germline values: CDR1 SGHTA, CDR2 FQGNSA. Using reference TRBV7-2 and TRBJ2-2 for the parts outside the CDR3, the full variable domain is GAGVSQSPSNKVTEKGKDVELRCDPISGHTALYWYRQSLGQGLEFLIYFQGNSAPDKSGLPSDRFSAERTGGSVSTLTIQRTQQEDSAVYLCASSQTGLNTGELFFGEGSRLTVL.

The chain uses TRBV9 and TRBJ2-1; no firm D call. CDR1 and CDR2 from the germline V gene are SGDLS and YYNGEE. Deletions cut 3 bases from V and 9 bases from J, with 10 bases between. The CDR3 length is 12 residues. The CDR3 DNA sequence: TGTGCCAGCAGCGCCGTCGGCACTGAGCAGTTCTTC. This gives the protein CASSAVGTEQFF.